What follows are 10 T cell receptor beta chains derived from one specimen sequenced in a study of OX40 agonist ivuxolimab in advanced cancers. Sequenced by immunoSEQ multiplex PCR; TCRdb stores in-frame clones only, minus some. The sample carries fewer than 85,000 clones, 86% recorded once. Sample: CD4+ or CD8+ T cells sorted from blood, taken in a trial of the OX40 agonist ivuxolimab. These receptors all stem from an adult with an advanced solid tumor such as melanoma, head and neck, liver or kidney cancer.

The rearrangement links TRBV6-4 to TRBJ1-5; D gene ambiguous. The CDR3 runs 14 residues. Germline values: CDR1 MRHNA, CDR2 SNTAGT. V lost 5 bases and J 1 base, leaving 9 bases between the germline ends. The CDR3 loop is CASSPRMSNQPQHF. In nucleotides, the CDR3 is TGTGCCAGCAGTCCCAGAATGAGCAATCAGCCCCAGCATTTT.

The gene calls are TRBV5-4 and TRBJ2-5; D not resolved. Deletions cut 0 bases from V and 4 bases from J, with 10 bases between. The CDR3 has 14 residues. From germline, CDR1 is SGHNT and CDR2 YYREEE (reference sequence). The CDR3 DNA reads as TGTGCCAGCAGCTTGGGGGGTGGGGTAGAGACCCAGTACTTC. Amino acid sequence: CASSLGGGVETQYF.

The V and J genes are TRBV6-6 and TRBJ1-1; D unclear. V was pared by 2 bases and J by 2 bases, with 3 bases between. This CDR3 is 12 amino acids long. Germline V gives CDR1 MNHNY, CDR2 SVGAGI (reference sequence). CDR3 residues: CASSYRNTEAFF. As DNA, the CDR3 is TGTGCCAGCAGTTACAGAAACACTGAAGCTTTCTTT.

The chain uses TRBV6-1 and TRBJ2-5, with TRBD2 as a possible D gene (5 bases). CDR3 size: 12 residues. Between the trimmed V and J ends, which lost 10 bases and 7 bases, there was a span of 16 bases. From germline, CDR1 is MNHNS and CDR2 SASEGT. The CDR3: CATWAVAGTQYF. CDR3 DNA: TGTGCCACATGGGCTGTGGCGGGGACCCAGTACTTC.

This chain joins TRBV18 and TRBJ2-6; D ambiguous. Germline CDR1 and CDR2: KGHSH and LQKENI. The CDR3 totals 16 residues. The V and J ends lost 2 bases and 4 bases respectively, with 12 bases between them. CDR3 amino acids: CASSPARNAGANVLTF. CDR3 nucleotides: TGTGCCAGCTCACCAGCTAGGAATGCCGGGGCCAACGTCCTGACTTTC.

The chain links TRBV5-6 to TRBJ2-6; the D is unclear. CDR1 and CDR2 from the germline V gene are SGHDT and YYEEEE. This CDR3 contains 17 residues. The V and J ends lost 7 bases and 5 bases respectively, with 22 bases between them. In DNA, the CDR3 is TGTGCCAGCGGTCCGGGCAATAGACAAAGTCGGGCCAACGTCCTGACTTTC. Translated: CASGPGNRQSRANVLTF.

The chain joins TRBV6-1 to TRBJ2-6; perhaps TRBD1 as D (6 bases). Germline values: CDR1 MNHNS, CDR2 SASEGT. V was pared by 6 bases and J by 1 base, with 10 bases between. This CDR3 comprises 15 residues. Here the CDR3 reads CASRQQGSGANVLTF. CDR3 coding DNA: TGTGCCAGCAGACAACAGGGATCTGGGGCCAACGTCCTGACTTTC.

This chain joins TRBV6-5 and TRBJ1-2, with D tentatively TRBD1 (5 bases). V lost 4 bases, J lost 4 bases, and 13 bases lay in between. The CDR3 consists of 14 residues. In germline, CDR1 is MNHEY, CDR2 SVGAGI. DNA of the CDR3: TGTGCCAGCAGTTTCTATGGGCAGGGCTATGGCTACACCTTC. Translated, it gives CASSFYGQGYGYTF.

The chain employs TRBV21-1 and TRBJ1-1; the DNA was not used to check the table's D call, TRBD1. TRBV21-1 is a pseudogene locus. The CDR3 spans 15 residues. The CDR3 region is CASSPIGQGDIEAFF. CDR3 bases: TGTGCCAGCAGCCCCATTGGACAGGGAGATATTGAAGCTTTCTTT.

V gene TRBV27 combines with J gene TRBJ1-2, with D maybe TRBD1 (6 bases). The CDR3 has 14 amino acids. The V and J ends lost 4 bases and 7 bases respectively, with 16 bases between them. Germline assignment: CDR1 MNHEY and CDR2 SMNVEV (reference sequence). CDR3 coding DNA: TGTGCCAGCAGTTCTTCACAGGGACTCGGTGGCTACACCTTC. Translation: CASSSSQGLGGYTF.